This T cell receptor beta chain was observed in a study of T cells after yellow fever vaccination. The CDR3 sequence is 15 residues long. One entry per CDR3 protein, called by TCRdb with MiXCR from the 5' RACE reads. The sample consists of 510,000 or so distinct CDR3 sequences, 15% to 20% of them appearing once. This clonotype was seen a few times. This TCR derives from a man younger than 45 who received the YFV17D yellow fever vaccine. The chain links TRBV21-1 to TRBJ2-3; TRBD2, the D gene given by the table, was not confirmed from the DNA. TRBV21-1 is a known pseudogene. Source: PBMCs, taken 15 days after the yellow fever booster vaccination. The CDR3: CASGRRGPSTDTQYF. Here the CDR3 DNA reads TGTGCCAGCGGGCGTAGAGGGCCTAGCACAGATACGCAGTATTTT.